This T cell receptor beta chain comes out of a study of blood T cells in healthy people across ages. Study-wide results and caveats: Unsorted PBMC input precluded a conclusive naive versus antigen-experienced comparison.

Combining a sample-barcoded 5' primer with a J-beta primer mix, a second PCR ran for 7 to 11 cycles. TCRdb independently ran MiXCR on the 5' RACE reads; one entry per CDR3 protein. The sample consists of around 1.5 million distinct CDR3 sequences, roughly 40% of them appearing once. V was clipped by 1 base and J by 4 bases, with 23 bases between them. The CDR3 has 18 residues. Per germline, CDR1 MGHRA and CDR2 YSYEKL. This clonotype came up a few times. Its matching antigen is unknown. This chain connects TRBV4-1 to TRBJ2-7; perhaps TRBD2 as D (6 bases). What was sequenced was blood. The sequence was obtained from a woman aged 18-29 years in good health. The CDR3 is CASSQAYGWATAGYEQYF. The DNA of the CDR3 is TGCGCCAGCAGCCAAGCTTACGGGTGGGCGACGGCGGGATACGAGCAGTACTTC.